The 9 T cell receptor beta chains listed next were all sequenced from one sample in a study of CD8 T cells in ankylosing spondylitis. TCRdb used MiXCR to reprocess the 5' RACE reads, holding one entry per CDR3 protein. The table includes 200,000 or so distinct CDR3 sequences, about 20% detected once. The sequencing sample was made of blood, either unsorted or a sorted T cell fraction (not recorded which). The receptors were sampled from a male donor under 35 with ankylosing spondylitis or in good health (not recorded which).

The CDR3, as DNA: TGCAGTGCTGCTGGGACAATATCCTACAATGAGCAGTTCTTC. It is translated as CSAAGTISYNEQFF. V usage is TRBV20-1 and J usage is TRBJ2-1; tentatively, D is TRBD1 (6 bases). The CDR3 contains 14 residues. V lost 5 bases and J 1 base, leaving 12 bases between the germline ends. Germline CDR1 and CDR2: DFQATT and SNEGSKA (reference sequence).

This clonotype was seen ten or more times. The gene calls are TRBV15 and TRBJ2-2; D is undetermined. V lost 8 bases and J 3 bases, leaving 10 bases between the germline ends. Germline CDR1 reads LNHNV; CDR2 reads YYDKDF (reference sequence). CDR3 length: 13 amino acids. The CDR3 nucleotides read TGTGCCACCGCCCTGACGGACACCGGGGAGCTGTTTTTT. This encodes CATALTDTGELFF.

Concerning this clonotype: The junction does not match germline at one end; this may be a read error. J is TRBJ2-3 and V is TRBV12-3 or TRBV12-4, with D maybe TRBD1 (6 bases). The CDR3 loop spans 11 amino acids. CDR3 protein: CASSRTATQYF. DNA for the CDR3: TGTGCCAGCAGTCGGACAGCTACGCAGTATTTT.

This clonotype was seen many times. The chain uses TRBV2 and TRBJ2-3; 15 bases align to TRBD2. V lost 7 bases to trimming and J lost 0 bases; unmatched junction nucleotides: 11. This CDR3 spans 19 amino acids. Germline V gene data show CDR1 as SNHLY and CDR2 as FYNNEI. The CDR3 DNA reads TGTGCCAGCACTGACGCAGGGACTAGCGGGAGGACTAGCACAGATACGCAGTATTTT. This sequence encodes CASTDAGTSGRTSTDTQYF.

In this sample, this clonotype turned up many times. The gene calls are TRBV6-5 and TRBJ1-2; 10 bases align to TRBD1. Germline CDR1 is MNHEY and CDR2 is SVGAGI. The CDR3 runs to 16 residues. V lost 5 bases to trimming and J lost 4 bases; unmatched junction nucleotides: 10. The CDR3 here is CASSNPKGQGLYGYTF. CDR3 bases: TGTGCCAGCAGTAATCCCAAGGGACAGGGGCTCTATGGCTACACCTTC.

V gene TRBV28 combines with J gene TRBJ2-3; maybe TRBD2 (7 bases). Germline V gives CDR1 MDHEN, CDR2 SYDVKM. This CDR3 comprises 15 residues. Trimming cost V 3 bases and J 7 bases, with 17 bases left between them. The CDR3 spells CASSFDGGHSYTQYF. The CDR3 DNA reads as TGTGCCAGCAGTTTCGACGGGGGGCATAGCTATACGCAGTATTTT.

This clonotype has a count of ten or more. The chain couples TRBV28 to TRBJ2-5; 7 positions agree with TRBD1. The CDR3 contains 14 residues. V gave up 7 bases and J gave up 4 bases; unmatched junction bases: 9. Germline values: CDR1 MDHEN, CDR2 SYDVKM. The CDR3 region is CASTVMTGTETQYF. As DNA, the CDR3 is TGTGCCAGCACCGTAATGACAGGGACAGAGACCCAGTACTTC.

This clonotype has a count of ten or more. The chain couples TRBV6-2 or TRBV6-3 to TRBJ2-7; TRBD1 agrees at 8 bases. The germline V gene has CDR1 MNHEY and CDR2 SVGEGT. V was clipped by 6 bases and J by 2 bases; unmatched bases: 3. The CDR3 runs to 13 residues. This CDR3 reads CASRDRGPYEQYF. As DNA, the CDR3 is TGTGCCAGCAGAGACAGGGGACCCTACGAGCAGTACTTC.

This clonotype appeared a few times. The chain joins TRBV18 to TRBJ2-7, with 11 nucleotides matching TRBD1. Germline CDR1 is KGHSH and CDR2 is LQKENI. J was trimmed by 5 bases and V by 6 bases; bases with no gene match: 9. There are 15 residues in the CDR3. Here the CDR3 DNA reads TGTGCCAGCTCTCGACTGCCGGGACAGGGGGACGAGCAGTACTTC. This codes for CASSRLPGQGDEQYF.